This T cell receptor (beta chain) was obtained from a study of cytomegalovirus exposure and HLA in healthy donors. The V gene's germline CDR1 is MNHEY and CDR2 SVGAGI. This CDR3 region has 13 residues. V was pared by 2 bases and J by 10 bases, with 14 bases between. The PCR was carried out with 60 Vbeta primers and 13 Jbeta primers. Libraries were prepared by immunoSEQ multiplex PCR; TCRdb keeps only in-frame clonotypes and omits some of them. The data contain approximately 110,000 clones, approximately 86% of them seen just once; the ten biggest clones take up about 5.9%. Comments on this clone: Other DNA sequences in the sample encode the same CDR3.

Sequenced: PBMCs. The gene calls are TRBV6-5 and TRBJ1-1; D gene ambiguous. The TCR originated in a man between 18 and 29 years old in good health and CMV-seronegative. The chain's CDR3 is CASSYAGGLIAFF. The CDR3 nucleotides read TGTGCCAGCAGTTACGCGGGTGGGTTGATAGCTTTCTTT.